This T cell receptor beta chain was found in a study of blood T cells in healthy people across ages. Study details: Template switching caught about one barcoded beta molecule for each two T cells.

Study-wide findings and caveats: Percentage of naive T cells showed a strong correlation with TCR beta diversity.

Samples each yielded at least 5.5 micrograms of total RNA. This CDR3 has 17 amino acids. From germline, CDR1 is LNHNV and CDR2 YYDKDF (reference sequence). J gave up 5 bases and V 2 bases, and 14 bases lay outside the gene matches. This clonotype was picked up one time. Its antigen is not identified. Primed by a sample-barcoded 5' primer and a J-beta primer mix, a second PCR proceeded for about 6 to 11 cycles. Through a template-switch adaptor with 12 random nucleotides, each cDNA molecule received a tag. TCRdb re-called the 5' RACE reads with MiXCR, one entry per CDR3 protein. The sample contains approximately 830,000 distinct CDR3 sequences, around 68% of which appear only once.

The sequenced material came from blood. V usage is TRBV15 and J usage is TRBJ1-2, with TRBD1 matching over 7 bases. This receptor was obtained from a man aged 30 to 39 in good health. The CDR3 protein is CATSRMLPGQDFYGYTF. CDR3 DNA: TGTGCCACCAGCAGAATGCTCCCTGGACAGGATTTTTATGGCTACACCTTC.